These 16 T cell receptor beta chains were sequenced from one sample in a study of T cells after yellow fever vaccination. One entry per CDR3 protein, called by TCRdb with MiXCR from the 5' RACE reads. The profile covers under 600,000 distinct CDR3 sequences, with just over 20% appearing a single time and approximately 15% taken by the ten largest. Sequencing was performed on PBMCs, taken more than 20 days after the first yellow fever vaccination. The receptor source for this set is a man aged 18 to 35 who received the YFV17D yellow fever vaccine.

This clonotype was detected a few times. This chain joins TRBV6-2 or TRBV6-3 and TRBJ1-1; D gene unclear. Germline V gene data show CDR1 as MNHEY and CDR2 as SVGEGT. The CDR3 is 13 amino acids. V was clipped by 1 base and J by 1 base, with 4 bases between them. The CDR3 loop reads CASSYWQNTEAFF. The CDR3 DNA follows: TGTGCCAGCAGTTACTGGCAGAACACTGAAGCTTTCTTT.

This clonotype was detected a few times. The chain recombines TRBV25-1 with TRBJ2-3; 10 bases agree with TRBD2. V was clipped by 8 bases and J by 6 bases; unmatched bases: 17. CDR3 length: 17 amino acids. CDR1 and CDR2 from the germline V gene are MGHDK and SYGVNS. Here the CDR3 DNA reads TGTGCCAGCGCCCCCAGATACATAGCGGGGGGTTACGATACGCAGTATTTT. Translation: CASAPRYIAGGYDTQYF.

This clonotype was detected only a few times. The DNA of the CDR3 is TGCAGCGTTGTTCCGATAGGGGCTAATGAAAAACTGTTTTTT. Its protein product is CSVVPIGANEKLFF. The V gene is TRBV29-1, the J gene TRBJ1-4, with D possibly matching TRBD1 (5 bases). The V gene lost 4 bases and the J gene lost 3 bases, with 12 bases spanning the gap. This CDR3 is built from 14 residues. Germline CDR1 is SQVTM and CDR2 is ANQGSEA.

CDR3 nucleotides: TGTGCCAGCAGTTATGGTGTTCGGCAGCCCCAGCATTTT. Translation gives CASSYGVRQPQHF. The chain employs TRBV6-5 and TRBJ1-5; D call uncertain. The CDR3 length is 13 residues. V lost 3 bases to trimming and J lost 7 bases, with 10 bases between them. Germline V gene data show CDR1 as MNHEY and CDR2 as SVGAGI.

This clonotype was picked up many times. V is TRBV7-9 and J is TRBJ2-7; D is ambiguous. Germline-derived CDR1 and CDR2 are SEHNR and FQNEAQ (reference sequence). This CDR3 comprises 12 residues. The ends were cut back, 4 bases at V and 2 bases at J, with 6 bases in the middle. The CDR3 region is CASSSAAYEQYF. CDR3 coding DNA: TGTGCCAGCAGCTCCGCAGCCTACGAGCAGTACTTC.

The chain combines TRBV28 with TRBJ2-3; 9 bases fit TRBD2. The CDR3 has 16 residues. Germline CDR1 MDHEN, CDR2 SYDVKM. V shed 2 bases, J shed 6 bases, and the junction held 9 bases outside the gene matches. DNA for the CDR3: TGTGCCAGCAGTTTAACTAGCGGGCCACGAGGGGATACGCAGTATTTT. Its protein is CASSLTSGPRGDTQYF.

In its sample, this clonotype was seen many times. The V and J genes are TRBV5-5 and TRBJ1-1; TRBD1 might be the D (5 bases). The CDR3 is made up of 15 amino acids. The germline V gene encodes CDR1 SGHKS and CDR2 YYEKEE (reference sequence). Trimming took off 1 base at V and 4 bases at J, with 14 bases between the two ends. The CDR3 DNA follows: TGTGCCAGCAGCTTGAACCCCATTGGGGGCACTGAAGCTTTCTTT. Its protein product is CASSLNPIGGTEAFF.

The DNA of the CDR3 is TGCAGTGCGGGGGGACTCTCTAACTATGGCTACACCTTC. Its translation: CSAGGLSNYGYTF. The chain links TRBV20-1 to TRBJ1-2; D is possibly TRBD1 (5 bases). V was trimmed by 6 bases and J by 0 bases, leaving 11 bases between them. Germline CDR1 and CDR2: DFQATT and SNEGSKA (reference sequence). The CDR3 contains 13 residues.

The table lists this clonotype with a few counts. The chain couples TRBV5-5 to TRBJ2-4, with a weak D call TRBD2 (5 bases). Per germline, CDR1 SGHKS and CDR2 YYEKEE (reference sequence). The CDR3 covers 14 residues. The germline V and J ends were trimmed by 4 bases and 7 bases, with 15 bases remaining between them. As DNA, the CDR3 is TGTGCCAGCAGCGCCCTCGCGGGTCTGAACATTCAGTACTTC. Its protein product is CASSALAGLNIQYF.

This clonotype appeared a single time. As DNA, the CDR3 is TGTGCCAGCAGCCCCCCCGCCAGGACTAATACCTACGAGCAGTACTTC. Amino acids: CASSPPARTNTYEQYF. This chain connects TRBV7-9 to TRBJ2-7, with TRBD2 as a possible D gene (6 bases). Looked up from germline, CDR1 is SEHNR and CDR2 is FQNEAQ (reference sequence). V was clipped by 5 bases and J by 2 bases, with 19 bases between them. CDR3 length equals 16 residues.

The J gene is TRBJ2-2, the V gene TRBV12-3 or TRBV12-4; 11 bases agree with TRBD1. J lost 4 bases, V lost 4 bases, and 5 bases had no gene match. The CDR3 contains 16 residues. CDR3 in amino acids: CASSSGTGGVTGELFF. CDR3 coding DNA: TGTGCCAGCAGTTCCGGGACAGGGGGTGTCACCGGGGAGCTGTTTTTT.

This clonotype was detected a few times. The chain employs TRBV11-2 and TRBJ2-3; D remains ambiguous. V was pared by 1 base and J by 0 bases, with 20 bases between. The CDR3 is 19 residues long. Germline assignment: CDR1 SGHAT and CDR2 FQNNGV. CDR3 nucleotide sequence: TGTGCCAGCAGCTTAGTACAGTTAATTCTTTACGATAGCACAGATACGCAGTATTTT. It specifies CASSLVQLILYDSTDTQYF.

This clonotype occurred a few times. The chain joins TRBV20-1 to TRBJ2-2; D gene ambiguous. Trimming left V 7 bases short and J 0 bases short, with 9 bases between. The CDR3 has 13 amino acids. The V gene's germline CDR1 is DFQATT and CDR2 SNEGSKA (reference sequence). The CDR3 DNA reads TGCAGTGGTAGGCCCGCGAACACCGGGGAGCTGTTTTTT. It is translated as CSGRPANTGELFF.

Only a few counts were recorded for this clonotype. This chain joins TRBV4-1 and TRBJ2-2, with D perhaps matching TRBD2 (5 bases). Germline CDR1 reads MGHRA; CDR2 reads YSYEKL. There are 16 residues in the CDR3. The V gene lost 1 base and the J gene lost 4 bases, with 13 bases spanning the gap. CDR3 nucleotides: TGCGCCAGCAGCCAAGGGTATCCGGGGAGCACCGGGGAGCTGTTTTTT. This encodes CASSQGYPGSTGELFF.

The CDR3 here is CASSKDEGARTGELFF. CDR3 sequence (DNA): TGTGCCAGCAGCAAAGATGAGGGGGCGCGCACCGGGGAGCTGTTTTTT. The rearrangement joins TRBV21-1 to TRBJ2-2; the D segment call TRBD1 is taken from the table without a DNA check. TRBV21-1 represents a pseudogene. The CDR3 extends over 16 amino acids.

Points on this clonotype: One junction end disagrees with the germline gene, perhaps due to a read error. This chain connects TRBV5-1 to TRBJ2-1, with TRBD2 as a possible D gene (5 bases). The CDR3 covers 12 residues. The V gene's germline CDR1 is SGHRS and CDR2 YFSETQ. CDR3 sequence (DNA): TGCGCCAGCCTCCAGGACGGTGAGGGCTTACTCTTC. It yields the protein CASLQDGEGLLF.